This T cell receptor beta chain was recorded in a study of human T cells and chemical hapten exposure. The CDR3 is 13 residues long. Trimming at V came to 4 bases and at J to 5 bases, leaving 3 bases not matched to a gene. Germline-derived CDR1 and CDR2 are ENHRY and SYGVKD. TCRdb reprocessed the RACE reads with MiXCR, giving one entry per CDR3 protein. The table records about 99,000 distinct CDR3 sequences, roughly 12% of them present only once. As for time point: patch test 1, 2 weeks after DPC sensitization. Noted treatment: therapeutic diphenylcyclopropenone sensitization with weekly scalp DPC. The donor pool consisted of alopecia patients aged 18 to 70 years, considered suitable for DPC. The study extracted total RNA from unfractionated whole blood.

This chain joins TRBV10-3 and TRBJ1-1, with 8 bases aligning to TRBD1. Sequencing used whole blood, obtained in connection with sensitization to the hapten diphenylcyclopropenone (DPC). The TCR originated in a woman aged 35 to 49 with alopecia areata. Some clones in this sample may be carry-over from other donors' samples. This chain's CDR3 is CAISAGGRTEAFF. The CDR3 DNA reads TGTGCCATCAGTGCAGGGGGCAGGACTGAAGCTTTCTTT.